A selection of T cell receptor beta chains follows, all from one sample in a study of shared clonotypes between healthy human individuals. TCRdb's copy holds only in-frame clones and misses some; the assay was immunoSEQ multiplex PCR. The sample has around 2.5 million clones; over 85% are singletons. Sequencing used naive CD4+ T cells from PBMCs. These TCRs come from a man in his late teens or twenties in good health. Some clones in this sample may be carry-over from other donors' samples. CDR3s include the opening cysteine and the closing phenylalanine or tryptophan. A D gene is named only where the DNA matches it firmly. The size of a clone is reported for some rows only, either as once, few or many, or as a class for expanded clones.

TRBD1	16	TRBV27	TRBJ1-1	-	CASSANRGRGGTEAFF	TGTGCCAGCAGTGCCAACAGGGGGCGCGGCGGCACTGAAGCTTTCTTT
-	14	TRBV5-4	TRBJ2-5	-	CASSLVAGEETQYF	TGTGCCAGCAGCTTGGTCGCAGGGGAAGAGACCCAGTACTTC
-	17	TRBV11-1	TRBJ2-3	-	CASSLPPGPTYTDTQYF	TGTGCCAGCAGCTTACCCCCCGGGCCTACCTACACAGATACGCAGTATTTT
-	12	TRBV28	TRBJ1-1	-	CASSFPNTEAFF	TGTGCCAGCAGTTTCCCGAACACTGAAGCTTTCTTT
TRBD1	13	TRBV29-1	TRBJ2-1	-	CSVAQGDYNEQFF	TGCAGCGTTGCACAGGGGGACTACAATGAGCAGTTCTTC
-	15	TRBV4-1	TRBJ2-4	-	CASSLRNLAKNIQYF	TGCGCCAGCAGCCTAAGAAATCTAGCCAAAAACATTCAGTACTTC
-	12	TRBV6-5	TRBJ2-5	-	CASTGNRETQYF	TGTGCCAGCACAGGGAATCGGGAGACCCAGTACTTC
-	15	TRBV6-5	TRBJ2-2	-	CASSPDSRRTGELFF	TGTGCCAGCAGTCCCGACAGCCGTCGGACCGGGGAGCTGTTTTTT
TRBD1	13	TRBV4-1	TRBJ2-3	once	CASSQTGADTQYF	TGCGCCAGCAGCCAGACAGGGGCAGATACGCAGTATTTT
TRBD1	14	TRBV2	TRBJ2-7	-	CASSPGQGTGEQYF	TGTGCCAGCAGTCCGGGACAGGGGACGGGGGAGCAGTACTTC
-	14	TRBV15	TRBJ2-7	-	CATSKGGDSYEQYF	TGTGCCACCAGCAAGGGGGGGGACTCCTACGAGCAGTACTTC
TRBD1	15	TRBV10-2	TRBJ2-3	-	CASTLEGARADTQYF	TGCGCCAGCACCCTCGAGGGGGCAAGAGCAGATACGCAGTATTTT
TRBD1	14	TRBV4-1	TRBJ2-7	once	CASSPGQGGYEQYF	TGCGCCAGCAGCCCTGGACAGGGAGGCTACGAGCAGTACTTC
-	14	TRBV6-5	TRBJ2-1	-	CASSYWRTYNEQFF	TGTGCCAGCAGTTACTGGCGGACCTACAATGAGCAGTTCTTC
TRBD1	12	TRBV6-5	TRBJ2-3	-	CATLQGADTQYF	TGTGCCACCTTACAGGGGGCCGATACGCAGTATTTT
TRBD2	15	TRBV5-1	TRBJ2-5	-	CASRVSGLAKETQYF	TGCGCCAGCAGGGTATCTGGACTAGCTAAAGAGACCCAGTACTTC
-	15	TRBV5-8	TRBJ2-5	-	CASSKTGTPQETQYF	TGTGCCAGCAGCAAAACCGGGACACCTCAAGAGACCCAGTACTTC
-	14	TRBV27	TRBJ1-2	-	CASSFGGRSYGYTF	TGTGCCAGCAGTTTTGGGGGGCGCTCATATGGCTACACCTTC
TRBD1	16	TRBV5-1	TRBJ2-5	-	CASSLVPGQEQETQYF	TGCGCCAGCAGCTTGGTCCCGGGACAGGAGCAAGAGACCCAGTACTTC
TRBD2	15	TRBV5-1	TRBJ2-7	-	CASSLARGLASEQYF	TGCGCCAGCAGCTTGGCACGTGGACTAGCGAGCGAGCAGTACTTC
TRBD1	14	TRBV19	TRBJ1-5	few	CASSTGTGVQPQHF	TGTGCCAGTAGTACAGGGACAGGGGTCCAGCCCCAGCATTTT
TRBD1	16	TRBV9	TRBJ1-4	-	CASSVEITGAGEKLFF	TGTGCCAGCAGCGTAGAGATTACAGGGGCGGGTGAAAAACTGTTTTTT
-	16	TRBV7-9	TRBJ1-6	-	CASSPRGQGSDSPLHF	TGTGCCAGCAGCCCCCGCGGGCAGGGGTCGGATTCACCCCTCCACTTT
-	17	TRBV11-2	TRBJ1-5	-	CASSKLGGGVPREPQHF	TGTGCCAGCAGCAAACTGGGGGGTGGGGTCCCCAGGGAGCCCCAGCATTTT
TRBD1	15	TRBV4-1	TRBJ2-7	-	CASSQDPTGVYEQYF	TGCGCCAGCAGCCAAGATCCCACAGGGGTGTACGAGCAGTACTTC
-	14	TRBV10-3	TRBJ2-7	-	CAISDGTAWNEQYF	TGTGCCATCAGTGACGGGACCGCGTGGAACGAGCAGTACTTC
TRBD1	19	TRBV7-8	TRBJ2-5	-	CASSVRDRVMVGPSETQYF	TGTGCCAGCAGCGTACGGGACAGGGTGATGGTGGGTCCGTCGGAGACCCAGTACTTC
TRBD2	14	TRBV9	TRBJ2-7	-	CASSGTGTTYEQYF	TGTGCCAGCAGCGGCACCGGGACTACCTACGAGCAGTACTTC
TRBD2	18	TRBV28	TRBJ2-2	-	CASSLPLLAGVRTGELFF	TGTGCCAGCAGTTTACCGCTACTAGCGGGAGTAAGAACCGGGGAGCTGTTTTTT
-	14	TRBV5-1	TRBJ1-4	-	CASSLQGIDEKLFF	TGCGCCAGCAGCTTGCAGGGCATAGATGAAAAACTGTTTTTT
-	15	TRBV19	TRBJ1-1	once	CASSPGQHMNTEAFF	TGTGCCAGTAGTCCAGGACAGCACATGAACACTGAAGCTTTCTTT
-	15	TRBV5-1	TRBJ2-7	-	CASSLGTAREYEQYF	TGCGCCAGCAGCTTGGGGACTGCTCGGGAATACGAGCAGTACTTC
TRBD1	13	TRBV6-1	TRBJ1-1	-	CASSGDRGTEAFF	TGTGCCAGCAGCGGGGACAGGGGCACTGAAGCTTTCTTT
TRBD1	14	TRBV6-5	TRBJ2-1	-	CASSMGTGRNEQFF	TGTGCCAGCAGTATGGGGACAGGGCGCAATGAGCAGTTCTTC
TRBD2	15	TRBV5-4	TRBJ2-1	-	CASTRWLAGLNEQFF	TGTGCCAGCACCCGGTGGCTAGCGGGCCTCAATGAGCAGTTCTTC
-	12	TRBV28	TRBJ2-2	-	CASISAAGELFF	TGTGCCAGCATTTCGGCGGCCGGGGAGCTGTTTTTT
-	16	TRBV5-4	TRBJ2-2	-	CASSLRARAGAGELFF	TGTGCCAGCAGCTTGAGGGCCAGGGCTGGTGCCGGGGAGCTGTTTTTT
-	13	TRBV30	TRBJ1-5	-	CAWGTAGNQPQHF	TGTGCCTGGGGCACAGCGGGCAATCAGCCCCAGCATTTT
TRBD2	17	TRBV14	TRBJ2-3	-	CASSPRGLADHTDTQYF	TGTGCCAGCAGCCCCAGGGGACTAGCGGATCACACAGATACGCAGTATTTT
-	12	TRBV2	TRBJ1-1	-	CASSKGRPEAFF	TGTGCCAGCAGCAAGGGCCGGCCTGAAGCTTTCTTT
-	14	TRBV28	TRBJ2-1	-	CASLTRGRYNEQFF	TGTGCCAGCCTCACGAGGGGCCGGTACAATGAGCAGTTCTTC
-	13	TRBV19	TRBJ2-2	few	CASSATGTRELFF	TGTGCCAGTAGTGCAACCGGGACGAGGGAGCTGTTTTTT
TRBD1	16	TRBV9	TRBJ1-2	-	CASSDDRQGLLYGYTF	TGTGCCAGCAGCGACGACCGACAGGGGCTGCTCTATGGCTACACCTTC